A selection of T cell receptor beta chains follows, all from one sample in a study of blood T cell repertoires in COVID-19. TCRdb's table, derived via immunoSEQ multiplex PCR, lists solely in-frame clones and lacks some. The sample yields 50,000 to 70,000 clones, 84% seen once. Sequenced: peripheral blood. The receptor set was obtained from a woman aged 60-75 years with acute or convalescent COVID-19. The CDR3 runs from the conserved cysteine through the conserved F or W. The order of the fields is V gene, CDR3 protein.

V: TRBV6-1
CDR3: CASSETQGGRSGNTIYF

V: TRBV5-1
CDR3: CASSAFNLQRGTGELFF

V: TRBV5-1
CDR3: CASSVASFVQGGEQYF

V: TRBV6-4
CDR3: CASRAGTGDSPLHF

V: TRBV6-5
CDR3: CASLPLGQTIYEQYF

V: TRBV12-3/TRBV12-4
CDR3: CASSPRTGELFF

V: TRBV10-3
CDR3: CAIRDRDGNQPQHF

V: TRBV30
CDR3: CAWSMKRVEQYF

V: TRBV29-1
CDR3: CSVDFQGARGGYTF

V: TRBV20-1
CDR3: CSASFRGAAKGYTF

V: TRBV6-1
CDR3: CASSEGGRGSYNEQFF

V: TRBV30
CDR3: CAGTSSNNEQFF

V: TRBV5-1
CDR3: CASSLDESGRGSNQPQHF

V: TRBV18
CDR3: CASSHEQGSYSNQPQHF

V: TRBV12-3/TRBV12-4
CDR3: CASSLMANEKLFF

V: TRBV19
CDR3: CASSIGDRTLFF

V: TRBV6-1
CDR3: CASSARGQGATNYGYTF

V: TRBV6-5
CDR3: CASSSSGTGNYGYTF